These 9 T cell receptor beta chains share one sample of origin, sequenced in a study of blood T cell repertoires in COVID-19. The table came from immunoSEQ multiplex PCR; TCRdb's copy has only in-frame clones and leaves some out. The sample contains about 330,000 clones, about 85% of which appear only once. Sequenced sample: PBMCs or T cells enriched from blood (not recorded which). The receptors shown here come from a woman aged 25 to 39 who had recovered from COVID-19.

A note on this clone: Relative to the germline gene, one junction end is altered; a read error may explain this. The chain is built from TRBV30 and TRBJ1-1; 7 positions agree with TRBD1. The germline gives CDR1 GTSNPN, CDR2 SVGIG (reference sequence). The CDR3 consists of 13 residues. The CDR3: CAWAGQPNSEAFF. CDR3 sequence (DNA): TGTGCCTGGGCGGGACAGCCGAACTCTGAAGCTTTCTTT.

The chain has TRBV7-8 and TRBJ2-7, with TRBD2 matching over 9 bases. Trimming took 6 bases from V and 7 from J; bases not matched to a gene: 13. The CDR3 contains 15 residues. The germline V gene has CDR1 SGHVS and CDR2 FQNEAQ. The CDR3 DNA reads TGTGCCAGCAGTCCAAGCGGGGGGCCCCTCACGGAGCAGTACTTC. This translates into CASSPSGGPLTEQYF.

This chain connects TRBV19 to TRBJ2-7; 7 positions match TRBD1. The CDR3 is 15 amino acids. V dropped 5 bases and J dropped 7; count of bases not matched to a gene: 14. Germline V lookup: CDR1 LNHDA, CDR2 SQIVND (reference sequence). This CDR3 is CASSPPGQNSGEQYF. CDR3 bases: TGTGCCAGTAGTCCCCCGGGACAGAACTCAGGAGAGCAGTACTTC.

The chain carries TRBV5-4 and TRBJ1-2, with D perhaps matching TRBD1 (6 bases). Germline lookup yields CDR1 SGHNT and CDR2 YYREEE (reference sequence). The germline V and J ends were trimmed by 4 bases and 8 bases, with 18 bases remaining between them. The CDR3 is made up of 14 amino acids. The DNA of the CDR3 is TGTGCCAGCAGCGCACAGGGCCCCCTGGGAGGCTACACCTTC. It translates to CASSAQGPLGGYTF.

The J gene is TRBJ2-5, the V gene TRBV2; D unclear. CDR3 size: 13 residues. V was shortened by 6 bases and J by 3 bases, with 11 bases between the two germline ends. Per the germline V gene, CDR1 is SNHLY and CDR2 is FYNNEI. The CDR3 is CASRTPQEETQYF. As DNA, the CDR3 is TGTGCCAGCAGAACACCCCAGGAAGAGACCCAGTACTTC.

The rearrangement links TRBV2 to TRBJ1-1; perhaps TRBD1 as D (6 bases). CDR3 length: 14 amino acids. Trimming removed 6 bases at V and 0 bases at J, with 11 bases between. Germline V gives CDR1 SNHLY, CDR2 FYNNEI. CDR3 nucleotides: TGTGCCAGCAGATGGACAGATCTGAACACTGAAGCTTTCTTT. It specifies CASRWTDLNTEAFF.

This chain uses TRBV19 with TRBJ2-1; 7 bases fit TRBD2. CDR1 and CDR2 from the germline V gene are LNHDA and SQIVND (reference sequence). The V segment lost 3 bases and the J segment 8 bases; nucleotides outside the gene matches: 4. This CDR3 is built from 13 residues. CDR3 coding DNA: TGTGCCAGTAGTATTGGGGAGGGTTATGAGCAGTTCTTC. Encoded protein: CASSIGEGYEQFF.

V usage is TRBV20-1 and J usage is TRBJ1-1; D not resolved. CDR1 is DFQATT, CDR2 SNEGSKA, per germline (reference sequence). The CDR3 is 11 amino acids. V was pared by 4 bases and J by 6 bases, with 9 bases between. The DNA of the CDR3 is TGCAGTGCTAATCGGGGTCCTGAAGCTTTCTTT. This translates into CSANRGPEAFF.

The chain's CDR3 is CASSPGTSGWDYEQYF. The CDR3 coding sequence is TGTGCCAGCAGCCCCGGGACTAGCGGATGGGACTACGAGCAGTACTTC. V and J are TRBV7-8 and TRBJ2-7, with 11 positions matching TRBD2. The CDR3 is made up of 16 amino acids. With 5 bases clipped from V and 3 bases from J, the junction kept 9 bases outside the gene matches. Per the germline V gene, CDR1 is SGHVS and CDR2 is FQNEAQ.